The rows below give T cell receptor beta chains drawn from one sample of a study of cytomegalovirus exposure and HLA in healthy donors. This table comes from immunoSEQ multiplex PCR, and its TCRdb copy is limited to in-frame clones, with some not included. The sample holds tens of thousands of clones, roughly 63% seen once. Sequencing was carried out using PBMCs. These receptors all come from a woman aged 45-60 years in good health and CMV-seropositive. Each CDR3 is given with its conserved first and last residue. The order of the fields is CDR3 DNA, CDR3 protein, CDR3 length, clone size, J gene, V gene, D gene. The D gene is left open where the match is weak. Clone size, where shown, is once, few, many, or a class for clones that have expanded.

CDR3nt: TGTGCCAGCAGCTCACTAGCGGGGGGGACCACAGATACGCAGTATTTT
CDR3aa: CASSSLAGGTTDTQYF
len: 16
abundance: .
j_gene: TRBJ2-3
v_gene: TRBV7-2
d_gene: TRBD2

CDR3nt: TGTGCCACTACCAGGGGGATTTCGGGCACTGAAGCTTTCTTT
CDR3aa: CATTRGISGTEAFF
len: 14
abundance: .
j_gene: TRBJ1-1
v_gene: TRBV6-5
d_gene: TRBD1

CDR3nt: TGTGCCAGCAGTTTGAGCGCGCCGATTGCCTACGAGCAGTACTTC
CDR3aa: CASSLSAPIAYEQYF
len: 15
abundance: .
j_gene: TRBJ2-7
v_gene: TRBV28
d_gene: .

CDR3nt: TGTGCCAGCATACTCGTTGCAACTAATGAAAAACTGTTTTTT
CDR3aa: CASILVATNEKLFF
len: 14
abundance: .
j_gene: TRBJ1-4
v_gene: TRBV2
d_gene: .

CDR3nt: TGTGCCTGGAGTACAGGATTGAACACTGAAGCTTTCTTT
CDR3aa: CAWSTGLNTEAFF
len: 13
abundance: .
j_gene: TRBJ1-1
v_gene: TRBV30
d_gene: .

CDR3nt: TGTGCCAGCAGTTCAACCAGGGACACCTATAATTCACCCCTCCACTTT
CDR3aa: CASSSTRDTYNSPLHF
len: 16
abundance: .
j_gene: TRBJ1-6
v_gene: TRBV28
d_gene: .

CDR3nt: TGTGCCAGCAGCCTGCTTGGCCCTAATCAGCCCCAGCATTTT
CDR3aa: CASSLLGPNQPQHF
len: 14
abundance: .
j_gene: TRBJ1-5
v_gene: TRBV7-9
d_gene: .

CDR3nt: TGTGCCAGCAGCCCCGCGCCCGGCAGGGCGAACACCGGGGAGCTGTTTTTT
CDR3aa: CASSPAPGRANTGELFF
len: 17
abundance: .
j_gene: TRBJ2-2
v_gene: TRBV9
d_gene: .

CDR3nt: TGTGCCAGCAGGGAGGGGGGACAGGGACGTGGCTACACCTTC
CDR3aa: CASREGGQGRGYTF
len: 14
abundance: .
j_gene: TRBJ1-2
v_gene: TRBV28
d_gene: TRBD1

CDR3nt: TGTGCCTGGAGTAGCAGACACAGCAATCAGCCCCAGCATTTT
CDR3aa: CAWSSRHSNQPQHF
len: 14
abundance: .
j_gene: TRBJ1-5
v_gene: TRBV30
d_gene: .

CDR3nt: TGTGCCAGCAGTGAAGCGCTAGGGGGTTATGAAGCTTTCTTT
CDR3aa: CASSEALGGYEAFF
len: 14
abundance: .
j_gene: TRBJ1-1
v_gene: TRBV6-1
d_gene: .

CDR3nt: TGTGCCAGCAGTGGGGCAGGCACTGAAGCTTTCTTT
CDR3aa: CASSGAGTEAFF
len: 12
abundance: .
j_gene: TRBJ1-1
v_gene: TRBV2
d_gene: .

CDR3nt: TGTGCCAGCAGGGAGCGCACCGGGGAGCTGTTTTTT
CDR3aa: CASRERTGELFF
len: 12
abundance: .
j_gene: TRBJ2-2
v_gene: TRBV2
d_gene: .

CDR3nt: TGCAGTGCCACAGAGAACACTGAAGCTTTCTTT
CDR3aa: CSATENTEAFF
len: 11
abundance: .
j_gene: TRBJ1-1
v_gene: TRBV20-1
d_gene: .

CDR3nt: TGTGCCAGCAGTCGGACAGAGAGCTCCTATAATTCACCCCTCCACTTT
CDR3aa: CASSRTESSYNSPLHF
len: 16
abundance: .
j_gene: TRBJ1-6
v_gene: TRBV7-8
d_gene: .

CDR3nt: TGTGCCAGCAGTCCCGGACAGGGGGGACGGGGCTACACCTTC
CDR3aa: CASSPGQGGRGYTF
len: 14
abundance: .
j_gene: TRBJ1-2
v_gene: TRBV28
d_gene: TRBD1

CDR3nt: TGTGCCAGCAGCCAGGGGGACAGGGAGACCTACGAGCAGTACTTC
CDR3aa: CASSQGDRETYEQYF
len: 15
abundance: few
j_gene: TRBJ2-7
v_gene: TRBV6-6
d_gene: TRBD1

CDR3nt: TGTGCCAGCAGTGTACTCGCGGGCGAGCAGTACTTC
CDR3aa: CASSVLAGEQYF
len: 12
abundance: .
j_gene: TRBJ2-7
v_gene: TRBV27
d_gene: .

CDR3nt: TGTGCCTGGAGTTTCCCGACTCCTAACGAGCAGTACTTC
CDR3aa: CAWSFPTPNEQYF
len: 13
abundance: few
j_gene: TRBJ2-7
v_gene: TRBV30
d_gene: .

CDR3nt: TGTGCCAGCAGCAAAAGGCGTCAGGACTATGGCTACACCTTC
CDR3aa: CASSKRRQDYGYTF
len: 14
abundance: .
j_gene: TRBJ1-2
v_gene: TRBV21-1
d_gene: .

CDR3nt: TGTGCCAGCAGCTTAAACCTCGGTGGAGGGGCCTACGAGCAGTACTTC
CDR3aa: CASSLNLGGGAYEQYF
len: 16
abundance: .
j_gene: TRBJ2-7
v_gene: TRBV5-4
d_gene: .

CDR3nt: TGTGCCAGCAGTTCGTACTACGGGGAGCTGTTTTTT
CDR3aa: CASSSYYGELFF
len: 12
abundance: few
j_gene: TRBJ2-2
v_gene: TRBV28
d_gene: .

CDR3nt: TGCAGCGTTGCCCAGGGTGACCCCACAGATACGCAGTATTTT
CDR3aa: CSVAQGDPTDTQYF
len: 14
abundance: .
j_gene: TRBJ2-3
v_gene: TRBV29-1
d_gene: .

CDR3nt: TGCGCCAGCAGCCTAGCGGGGCCTAACAATGAGCAGTTCTTC
CDR3aa: CASSLAGPNNEQFF
len: 14
abundance: .
j_gene: TRBJ2-1
v_gene: TRBV5-1
d_gene: TRBD2

CDR3nt: TGTGCCAGCAGCCAGGGGAAAGAGACCCAGTACTTC
CDR3aa: CASSQGKETQYF
len: 12
abundance: .
j_gene: TRBJ2-5
v_gene: TRBV11-3
d_gene: .

CDR3nt: TGTGCCAGCAGTCAACAGGGCCACGAGCAGTACTTC
CDR3aa: CASSQQGHEQYF
len: 12
abundance: few
j_gene: TRBJ2-7
v_gene: TRBV5-4
d_gene: .

CDR3nt: TGTGCCAGCAGCTTTCAGGGCTGGGCCGGGGAGCTGTTTTTT
CDR3aa: CASSFQGWAGELFF
len: 14
abundance: few
j_gene: TRBJ2-2
v_gene: TRBV7-9
d_gene: .

CDR3nt: TGTGCCAGCAGCTTACTAGCGGGGGGGACTACCTACGAGCAGTACTTC
CDR3aa: CASSLLAGGTTYEQYF
len: 16
abundance: .
j_gene: TRBJ2-7
v_gene: TRBV5-6
d_gene: TRBD2

CDR3nt: TGTGCCAGCAGCCAAGGGACAGGGGAGAAAAACATTCAGTACTTC
CDR3aa: CASSQGTGEKNIQYF
len: 15
abundance: .
j_gene: TRBJ2-4
v_gene: TRBV4-2
d_gene: TRBD1

CDR3nt: TGTGCCAGCAGCTTGAGGTACGAGCAGTACTTC
CDR3aa: CASSLRYEQYF
len: 11
abundance: .
j_gene: TRBJ2-7
v_gene: TRBV7-2
d_gene: .

CDR3nt: TGTGCCAGCAGGACTTTCAGGGAGGCTGGAAACACCATATATTTT
CDR3aa: CASRTFREAGNTIYF
len: 15
abundance: .
j_gene: TRBJ1-3
v_gene: TRBV28
d_gene: .

CDR3nt: TGTGCCAGCAGTACCCGGACAGGGGGCACAGATACGCAGTATTTT
CDR3aa: CASSTRTGGTDTQYF
len: 15
abundance: .
j_gene: TRBJ2-3
v_gene: TRBV2
d_gene: TRBD1

CDR3nt: TGTGCCAGCAGTTTATTCGCGACAGGGGACGACGCTTTCTTT
CDR3aa: CASSLFATGDDAFF
len: 14
abundance: once
j_gene: TRBJ1-1
v_gene: TRBV27
d_gene: TRBD1

CDR3nt: TGTGCCAGTAGTACGACAGCGACCTATGGCTACACCTTC
CDR3aa: CASSTTATYGYTF
len: 13
abundance: .
j_gene: TRBJ1-2
v_gene: TRBV19
d_gene: .

CDR3nt: TGTGCCGTCCGGGGGGGGTACAATGAGCAGTTCTTC
CDR3aa: CAVRGGYNEQFF
len: 12
abundance: .
j_gene: TRBJ2-1
v_gene: TRBV6-1
d_gene: TRBD2

CDR3nt: TGTGCCAGCAGCGTAGATAAGGGGATGAACACTGAAGCTTTCTTT
CDR3aa: CASSVDKGMNTEAFF
len: 15
abundance: .
j_gene: TRBJ1-1
v_gene: TRBV9
d_gene: .

CDR3nt: TGTGCCAGCAGTTTTACAGGAAATCAGCCCCAGCATTTT
CDR3aa: CASSFTGNQPQHF
len: 13
abundance: few
j_gene: TRBJ1-5
v_gene: TRBV6-1
d_gene: .

CDR3nt: TGTGCCAGCAGCCAGACTAGCGGGGAAGCAGATACGCAGTATTTT
CDR3aa: CASSQTSGEADTQYF
len: 15
abundance: few
j_gene: TRBJ2-3
v_gene: TRBV7-9
d_gene: TRBD2

CDR3nt: TGTGCCGGCAGTTACTCGAGACAGGACAGAAACACCATATATTTT
CDR3aa: CAGSYSRQDRNTIYF
len: 15
abundance: .
j_gene: TRBJ1-3
v_gene: TRBV6-5
d_gene: .

CDR3nt: TGCGCCAGCAAGGATAGCGGTTACACAGATACGCAGTATTTT
CDR3aa: CASKDSGYTDTQYF
len: 14
abundance: .
j_gene: TRBJ2-3
v_gene: TRBV10-2
d_gene: .

CDR3nt: TGCGCCAGCAGCACACAAATTGGGGGGGCCGAAGAGACCCAGTACTTC
CDR3aa: CASSTQIGGAEETQYF
len: 16
abundance: .
j_gene: TRBJ2-5
v_gene: TRBV5-1
d_gene: .

CDR3nt: TGCGCCAGCAGCTTGTGGACGGCGGGCACCATATATTTT
CDR3aa: CASSLWTAGTIYF
len: 13
abundance: .
j_gene: TRBJ1-3
v_gene: TRBV5-1
d_gene: .

CDR3nt: TGCGCCAGCAGCTTGGACACCGAGGGAGGTTCACCCCTCCACTTT
CDR3aa: CASSLDTEGGSPLHF
len: 15
abundance: few
j_gene: TRBJ1-6
v_gene: TRBV5-1
d_gene: .

CDR3nt: TGCGCCAGCAGCTGGTCCAGCTATGGCTACACCTTC
CDR3aa: CASSWSSYGYTF
len: 12
abundance: once
j_gene: TRBJ1-2
v_gene: TRBV5-1
d_gene: .

CDR3nt: TGTGCCAGCAGCTACATCACGGGGGGGCAAGAGACCCAGTACTTC
CDR3aa: CASSYITGGQETQYF
len: 15
abundance: .
j_gene: TRBJ2-5
v_gene: TRBV11-2
d_gene: TRBD2

CDR3nt: TGTGCCAGCAGCAACTCGACAGGGGGCTACTATGGCTACACCTTC
CDR3aa: CASSNSTGGYYGYTF
len: 15
abundance: .
j_gene: TRBJ1-2
v_gene: TRBV5-4
d_gene: TRBD1

CDR3nt: TGTGCAAGTCGCTTCCGTCCTTTGTATGGCTACACCTTC
CDR3aa: CASRFRPLYGYTF
len: 13
abundance: .
j_gene: TRBJ1-2
v_gene: TRBV12-2
d_gene: .

CDR3nt: TGTGCCAGCAGCTCCATTGGACTAGCGGGGGCCGGCGGCTCCTACAATGAGCAGTTCTTC
CDR3aa: CASSSIGLAGAGGSYNEQFF
len: 20
abundance: medium-sized
j_gene: TRBJ2-1
v_gene: TRBV7-3
d_gene: TRBD2

CDR3nt: TGTGCCAGCAGCCCGGAGAGCTCCTACAATGAGCAGTTCTTC
CDR3aa: CASSPESSYNEQFF
len: 14
abundance: many
j_gene: TRBJ2-1
v_gene: TRBV5-6
d_gene: .

CDR3nt: TGTGCCTGGAGTGTGGCGGCTCTTAATGAGCAGTTCTTC
CDR3aa: CAWSVAALNEQFF
len: 13
abundance: .
j_gene: TRBJ2-1
v_gene: TRBV30
d_gene: .

CDR3nt: TGTGCCAGCAGTTTAAGACAGGACACAGATACGCAGTATTTT
CDR3aa: CASSLRQDTDTQYF
len: 14
abundance: few
j_gene: TRBJ2-3
v_gene: TRBV28
d_gene: .

CDR3nt: TGTGCCAGCAGTTTAGGCAGGGAGGATCAGCCCCAGCATTTT
CDR3aa: CASSLGREDQPQHF
len: 14
abundance: .
j_gene: TRBJ1-5
v_gene: TRBV28
d_gene: .

CDR3nt: TGTGCCAGCAGTCAACAGGGGGCAGCCAAAAACATTCAGTACTTC
CDR3aa: CASSQQGAAKNIQYF
len: 15
abundance: .
j_gene: TRBJ2-4
v_gene: TRBV28
d_gene: TRBD1